This T cell receptor beta chain was recovered during a study of tumor and adjacent non-tumor tissue in lung cancer. Regarding the study as a whole: Tumor tissue had significantly higher TCR diversity than normal lung.

TCRbeta libraries were built with three rounds of nested PCR, modified from ARM-PCR. TCRdb passed the multiplex PCR reads through MiXCR, listing each CDR3 protein once. The data show approximately 70,000 distinct CDR3 sequences, around 78% seen once. The CDR3 runs 13 residues. Looked up from germline, CDR1 is SGHRS and CDR2 is YFSETQ. The count of this clonotype is one. Its antigen is as yet unknown. The junction does not match germline at one end; this may be a read error. RNA was extracted from bulk tissue without any cell sorting. J is TRBJ2-3 and V is TRBV5-1, with D tentatively TRBD1 (6 bases). This clonotype was obtained from a man between 60 and 70 years old with non-small cell lung cancer. The sequencing sample was made of lung tumor tissue. The CDR3 bases are TGCGCCAGCAGCAACCGGTGGACAGATACGCACTATTTT. Its protein is CASSNRWTDTHYF.